Described below is a single TCR beta chain sequence and its context. Its antigen is still unknown. The CDR3 runs to 16 residues. Trimming removed 2 bases from V and 7 bases from J; junction bases left unmatched: 12. The germline gives CDR1 SGHNT, CDR2 YYREEE (reference sequence). Collection occurred without any documented infections or immune events in donors. The data derive from a study of identifying expanded T cells in peripheral blood. General study points: Variance in clone template counts between roughly 2-week samples significantly increased with total template count across all healthy donors. Differentially abundant clones: 0.95 to 1.5 between replicates, 16.4 at 2 to 3 weeks, less than 20 at four.

Repertoires were generated with immunoSEQ multiplex PCR, while TCRdb's copy carries only in-frame clones and drops some. This repertoire shows approximately 100,000 clones, about 89% found once; its top ten account for 16%. The origin of this receptor is a person aged 18-70 years in good health. Sequencing input: blood. This chain joins TRBV5-4 and TRBJ2-1; TRBD1 agrees at 7 bases. The CDR3 DNA is TGTGCCAGCAGCTTCCCCCGCCGGGACAGCCGGAATGAGCAGTTCTTC. Translating gives CASSFPRRDSRNEQFF. Combining the CDR3 with reference TRBV5-4 and TRBJ2-1 gives the whole variable domain ETGVTQSPTHLIKTRGQQVTLRCSSQSGHNTVSWYQQALGQGPQFIFQYYREEENGRGNFPPRFSGLQFPNYSSELNVNALELDDSALYLCASSFPRRDSRNEQFFGPGTRLTVL.